Each of the 16 T cell receptor beta chains below was sequenced from the same sample in a study of siplizumab effects on memory and regulatory T cells. Here immunoSEQ multiplex PCR was the method, and the copy in TCRdb shows in-frame clones only, minus some. The sample lists 100,000 to 120,000 clones; 92% were seen once. The material sequenced was CD4+ T cells sorted from blood. The source is a human donor in good health.

This clone was observed a handful of times. The gene calls are TRBV6-1 and TRBJ1-5; 9 bases fit TRBD1. The CDR3 sequence is 15 residues long. Germline V gives CDR1 MNHNS, CDR2 SASEGT. Trimming cost V 5 bases and J 4 bases; bases outside gene matches: 6. The CDR3 DNA sequence: TGTGCCAGCAGTACCGGGACAGGGCTTAATCAGCCCCAGCATTTT. It specifies CASSTGTGLNQPQHF.

Concerning this clone: Different DNA sequences within this sample yield the same CDR3. The J gene is TRBJ2-1, the V gene TRBV27; D is perhaps TRBD2 (5 bases). V gave up 3 bases and J gave up 0 bases, with 9 bases separating them. Germline-derived CDR1 and CDR2 are MNHEY and SMNVEV (reference sequence). CDR3 length equals 15 residues. The CDR3 protein is CASSFEGSSYNEQFF. In DNA, the CDR3 is TGTGCCAGCAGTTTTGAGGGCAGCTCCTACAATGAGCAGTTCTTC.

The CDR3 sequence: CASSETALLNYGYTF. The CDR3 DNA reads as TGTGCCAGCAGTGAAACCGCACTCCTTAACTATGGCTACACCTTC. The rearrangement links TRBV6-1 to TRBJ1-2; D is undetermined. CDR1 is MNHNS and CDR2 is SASEGT in the germline V gene. V was cut by 2 bases and J by 1 base, with 11 bases left in between. This CDR3 region has 15 residues.

The gene calls are TRBV7-3 and TRBJ2-2, with a weak D call TRBD1 (5 bases). V was cut by 5 bases and J by 4 bases, with 17 bases left in between. The CDR3 covers 16 residues. Looked up from germline, CDR1 is SGHTA and CDR2 is FQGTGA. The CDR3 is CASSHLTDFGTGELFF. CDR3 DNA sequence: TGTGCCAGCAGCCACTTGACAGATTTTGGCACCGGGGAGCTGTTTTTT.

V is TRBV5-4 and J is TRBJ1-1; D is perhaps TRBD1 (5 bases). Germline CDR1 and CDR2: SGHNT and YYREEE (reference sequence). Between the trimmed V and J ends, which lost 4 bases and 3 bases, there was a span of 10 bases. The CDR3 runs to 13 residues. CDR3 DNA sequence: TGTGCCAGCAGCCCCGGGACTTACACTGAAGCTTTCTTT. Amino acid sequence: CASSPGTYTEAFF.

This sequence joins TRBV5-8 and TRBJ1-1, with 9 bases fitting TRBD1. CDR1 and CDR2 (germline): SGHTS, YDEGEE. After removal of 3 bases from V and 0 bases from J, the junction contained 9 bases not matched to a gene. The CDR3 consists of 17 residues. CDR3: CASSSFTGTGLNTEAFF. The CDR3 region has the DNA TGTGCCAGCAGCTCCTTCACCGGGACAGGGTTGAACACTGAAGCTTTCTTT.

The chain carries TRBV6-1 and TRBJ1-5; D remains ambiguous. The CDR3 has 11 amino acids. CDR1 is MNHNS and CDR2 is SASEGT in the germline V gene. V shed 6 bases and J shed 3 bases, with 3 bases lying between them. CDR3 in DNA: TGTGCCAGCAGCAACAATCAGCCCCAGCATTTT. As protein: CASSNNQPQHF.

The chain employs TRBV2 and TRBJ2-7, with D possibly TRBD2 on 8 matching bases. Germline CDR1 is SNHLY and CDR2 is FYNNEI. The CDR3 spans 14 residues. V dropped 6 bases and J dropped 4 bases, with 16 bases sitting between them. The CDR3 sequence is CASSREGARYEQYF. In nucleotides, the CDR3 is TGTGCCAGCAGCCGGGAGGGGGCTCGGTACGAGCAGTACTTC. The variable domain in full, with the rest retrieved from reference TRBV2 and TRBJ2-7, is EPEVTQTPSHQVTQMGQEVILRCVPISNHLYFYWYRQILGQKVEFLVSFYNNEISEKSEIFDDQFSVERPDGSNFTLKIRSTKLEDSAMYFCASSREGARYEQYFGPGTRLTVT.

J is TRBJ2-1 and V is TRBV5-4, with D possibly matching TRBD2 (6 bases). The CDR3 is 16 residues long. V gave up 4 bases and J gave up 5 bases, with 19 bases separating them. CDR1 SGHNT and CDR2 YYREEE come from the germline V gene (reference sequence). The CDR3 loop is CASSKRGGRSDNEQFF. The CDR3 DNA follows: TGTGCCAGCAGCAAACGGGGTGGGAGGTCTGACAATGAGCAGTTCTTC.

The chain combines TRBV7-9 with TRBJ2-7, with D possibly TRBD1 on 6 matching bases. CDR3 length equals 14 residues. Trimming pared 5 bases from V and 1 base from J, leaving 12 bases between. Per germline, CDR1 SEHNR and CDR2 FQNEAQ (reference sequence). The CDR3 is CASSPTGTSYEQYF. The CDR3 DNA sequence: TGTGCCAGCAGCCCTACGGGGACATCCTACGAGCAGTACTTC.

The chain links TRBV6-5 to TRBJ2-5; 7 bases map to TRBD1. The CDR3 is 13 residues long. With V trimmed by 6 bases and J by 5 bases, 6 bases remained unmatched. The germline CDR1 and CDR2 sequences are MNHEY and SVGAGI. CDR3 amino acids: CASRRTGAETQYF. CDR3 coding DNA: TGTGCCAGCAGGCGTACAGGGGCGGAGACCCAGTACTTC.

This chain links TRBV5-1 with TRBJ1-2; TRBD1 might be the D (5 bases). The CDR3 covers 16 residues. V was cut by 4 bases and J by 5 bases, with 21 bases left in between. CDR1 SGHRS and CDR2 YFSETQ come from the germline V gene. CDR3 in amino acids: CASSLNRDDPRYGYTF. CDR3 in DNA: TGCGCCAGCAGCCTCAACCGGGACGATCCTCGGTATGGCTACACCTTC.

This sequence joins TRBV5-1 and TRBJ2-7; the D gene is possibly TRBD1 (5 bases). The CDR3 covers 15 residues. The V and J ends lost 3 bases and 0 bases respectively, with 13 bases between them. Germline V gene sequence: CDR1 SGHRS, CDR2 YFSETQ. The CDR3 loop reads CASSSLRASSYEQYF. CDR3 nucleotide sequence: TGCGCCAGCAGCTCCCTCAGGGCCAGCTCCTACGAGCAGTACTTC.

The chain joins TRBV29-1 to TRBJ2-5, with 7 bases matching TRBD1. The junction had 7 bases not matched to a gene; V was cut back by 4 bases and J by 5 bases. CDR1 and CDR2 from the germline V gene are SQVTM and ANQGSEA. The CDR3 has 13 amino acids. CDR3 residues: CSVASQGRETQYF. The CDR3, as DNA: TGCAGCGTTGCTTCACAGGGGCGTGAGACCCAGTACTTC.

This clone was counted a single time. The chain has TRBV4-1 and TRBJ2-1; 11 nucleotides line up with TRBD1. This CDR3 region has 17 residues. Unmatched junction bases numbered 10, after V lost 3 bases and J lost 6 bases. Germline V lookup: CDR1 MGHRA, CDR2 YSYEKL. CDR3 sequence (DNA): TGCGCCAGCAGCCATACCAAGGACAGGGGGCTCCTCAATGAGCAGTTCTTC. The encoded protein is CASSHTKDRGLLNEQFF.

The chain employs TRBV4-2 and TRBJ2-3, with 12 bases fitting TRBD2. Trimming at V came to 5 bases and at J to 5 bases, leaving 8 bases not matched to a gene. CDR1 LGHNA and CDR2 YNFKEQ come from the germline V gene. The CDR3 is 16 amino acids. CDR3 DNA sequence: TGTGCCAGCAGCGTACGGACTAGCGGGAACTTAGATACGCAGTATTTT. Its translation: CASSVRTSGNLDTQYF.